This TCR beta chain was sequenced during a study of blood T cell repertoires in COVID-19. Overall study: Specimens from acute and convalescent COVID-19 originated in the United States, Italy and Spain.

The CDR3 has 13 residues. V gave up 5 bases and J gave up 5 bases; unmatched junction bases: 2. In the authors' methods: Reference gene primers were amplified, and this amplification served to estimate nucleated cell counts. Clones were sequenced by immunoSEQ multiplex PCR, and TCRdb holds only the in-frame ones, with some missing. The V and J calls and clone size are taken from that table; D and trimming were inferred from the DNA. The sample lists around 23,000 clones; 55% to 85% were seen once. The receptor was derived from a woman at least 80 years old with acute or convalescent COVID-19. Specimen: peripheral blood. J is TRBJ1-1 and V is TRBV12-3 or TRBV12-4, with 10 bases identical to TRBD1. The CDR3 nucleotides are TGTGCCAGCAGTAGGGACAGGGGAACTGAAGCTTTCTTT. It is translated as CASSRDRGTEAFF.